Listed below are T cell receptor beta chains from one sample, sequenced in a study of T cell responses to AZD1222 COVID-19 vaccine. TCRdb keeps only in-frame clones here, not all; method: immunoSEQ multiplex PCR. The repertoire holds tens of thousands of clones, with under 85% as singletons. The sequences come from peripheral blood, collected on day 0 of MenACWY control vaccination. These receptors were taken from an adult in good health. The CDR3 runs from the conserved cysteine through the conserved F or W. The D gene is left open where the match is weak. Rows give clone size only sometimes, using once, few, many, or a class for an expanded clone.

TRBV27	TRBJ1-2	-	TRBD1	TGTGCCAGCAGTTTGAGACAGGGGACTGGCTACACCTTC	CASSLRQGTGYTF
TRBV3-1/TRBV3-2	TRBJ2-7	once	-	TGTGCCACTACTCCGACAGCTACTAACTACGAGCAGTACTTC	CATTPTATNYEQYF
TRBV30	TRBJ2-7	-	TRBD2	TGTGCCTGGAGTGCAAGACTAGCGAGCGCGGGGGAGCAGTACTTC	CAWSARLASAGEQYF
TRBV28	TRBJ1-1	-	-	TGTGCCAGCAGTTTATTTTCGAGTCGTGCTGAAGCTTTCTTT	CASSLFSSRAEAFF
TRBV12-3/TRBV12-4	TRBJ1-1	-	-	TGTGCCAGCAGGGGCGCCACGGATGAAGCTTTCTTT	CASRGATDEAFF
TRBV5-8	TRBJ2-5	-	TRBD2	TGTGCCAGCTGCCGACTAGCGGGGGGTGAGACCCAGTACTTC	CASCRLAGGETQYF
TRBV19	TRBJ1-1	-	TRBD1	TGTGCCAGTCAACGGACAGGGGGATACACTGAAGCTTTCTTT	CASQRTGGYTEAFF
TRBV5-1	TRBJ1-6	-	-	TGCGCCAGCAGCTCCTCGACGGATTCGAATTCACCCCTCCACTTT	CASSSSTDSNSPLHF
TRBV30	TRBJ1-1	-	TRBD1	TGTGCCTGGAGTCCGGACAGGGTGAACACTGAAGCTTTCTTT	CAWSPDRVNTEAFF
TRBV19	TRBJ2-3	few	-	TGTGCCAGTATGGGGGGACTTCACACAGATACGCAGTATTTT	CASMGGLHTDTQYF